These 27 T cell receptor beta chains came from one sample sequenced in a study of regulatory T cells in long-lasting Graves disease. To make TCR beta libraries, researchers used iRepertoire HTBI primers and Arm-PCR of CDR3 regions. TCRdb passed the multiplex PCR reads through MiXCR, listing each CDR3 protein once. This table holds 600,000 to 800,000 distinct CDR3 sequences, 30% found once. The sample's time point: persistent/refractory GD, antithyroid drugs over 5 years with positive TRAb. RNA isolated from PBMCs was used to make the TCR library. The sample was peripheral blood mononuclear cells (PBMCs), taken when the disease was refractory, from a patient treated with antithyroid drugs. These receptors were collected from a female donor with Graves disease.

The chain couples TRBV27 to TRBJ1-3; no definite D call. CDR1 is MNHEY, CDR2 SMNVEV, per germline (reference sequence). The CDR3 is made up of 14 amino acids. V lost 6 bases to trimming and J lost 4 bases, with 13 bases between them. CDR3 in DNA: TGTGCCAGCAGCTCCCCGGAGGCGGGAAACACCATATATTTT. It yields the protein CASSSPEAGNTIYF.

V and J are TRBV30 and TRBJ1-1; tentative D call: TRBD1 (6 bases). The V end lost 4 bases, the J end lost 4 bases, and 13 bases lay between the germline ends. The germline V gene has CDR1 GTSNPN and CDR2 SVGIG (reference sequence). The CDR3 is 13 amino acids. This CDR3 is CAWTGEGITEAFF. DNA of the CDR3: TGTGCCTGGACAGGGGAAGGAATCACTGAAGCTTTCTTT.

This clonotype was counted ten times or more. The chain has TRBV12-3 or TRBV12-4 and TRBJ1-2; perhaps TRBD1 as D (6 bases). The CDR3 runs to 17 residues. V was shortened by 5 bases and J by 7 bases, with 26 bases between the two germline ends. The CDR3 sequence is CASSGSGTRILPGGYTF. The CDR3 DNA reads TGTGCCAGCAGTGGATCCGGGACAAGGATCCTCCCTGGTGGCTACACCTTC.

This clonotype has more than one count but fewer than ten. V is TRBV30 and J is TRBJ1-1; 11 bases fit TRBD1. Germline trimming cut 8 bases from V and 6 bases from J; bases unmatched to any gene: 17. CDR1 and CDR2 from the germline V gene are GTSNPN and SVGIG (reference sequence). The CDR3 has 16 residues. In DNA, the CDR3 is TGTGCCCTGGTGAGGAGGACAGGGGGCGCTTCCTCTGAAGCTTTCTTT. Translated, it gives CALVRRTGGASSEAFF.

This clonotype was seen a single time. The chain has TRBV29-1 and TRBJ2-6, with D tentatively TRBD1 or TRBD2 (6 bases each). V was clipped by 4 bases and J by 0 bases, with 10 bases between them. The germline V gene has CDR1 SQVTM and CDR2 ANQGSEA. CDR3 size: 15 residues. CDR3 region: CSVVGGGSGANVLTF. As DNA, the CDR3 is TGCAGCGTTGTAGGAGGGGGCTCTGGGGCCAACGTCCTGACTTTC.

In this sample, this clonotype turned up a few times. V gene TRBV7-9 combines with J gene TRBJ2-4; tentative D call: TRBD2 (5 bases). Gene TRBJ2-5 matches the end of the DNA better, so the J call may be wrong. This CDR3 spans 14 amino acids. CDR1 SEHNR and CDR2 FQNEAQ come from the germline V gene (reference sequence). The CDR3 region has the DNA TGTGCCAGCAGCTCTAAGGGCCAGGCGGGGACCCAGTACTTC. Translating gives CASSSKGQAGTQYF.

This clonotype turned up a few times. The chain couples TRBV11-2 to TRBJ2-7; D is possibly TRBD1 (6 bases). This CDR3 spans 19 amino acids. Trimming removed 4 bases from V and 1 base from J, with 26 bases in between. CDR1 and CDR2 (germline): SGHAT, FQNNGV. CDR3 sequence reads: CASSSRRNRSKGTSYEQYF. In DNA form, the CDR3 reads TGTGCCAGCAGCTCCAGACGGAACAGGAGTAAGGGGACATCCTACGAGCAGTACTTC.

This clonotype was seen many times. The chain uses TRBV20-1 and TRBJ2-3; tentative D call: TRBD2 (6 bases). This CDR3 has 11 residues. Trimming cost V 3 bases and J 8 bases, with 9 bases left between them. Germline V gene sequence: CDR1 DFQATT, CDR2 SNEGSKA (reference sequence). The CDR3 loop is CSASKGGTQYF. Written as DNA, the CDR3 is TGCAGTGCTAGCAAGGGAGGTACGCAGTATTTT.

The V call is TRBV6-2 or TRBV6-3, the J call TRBJ2-1; 7 positions agree with TRBD2. Unmatched junction bases numbered 5, after V lost 1 base and J lost 5 bases. CDR1 is MNHEY and CDR2 is SVGEGT in the germline V gene. The CDR3 has 15 residues. The CDR3 region is CASSYWGGRDNEQFF. Written as DNA, the CDR3 is TGTGCCAGCAGTTACTGGGGGGGTAGGGACAATGAGCAGTTCTTC.

As regards this clonotype: A read error is possible here, since a much larger clone lies one base away. The chain employs TRBV12-5 and TRBJ2-6; the match to TRBD1 covers 9 bases. CDR1 and CDR2 (germline): LGHNT, FRNRAP. This CDR3 has 19 amino acids. The CDR3 sequence: CASGLVAGTGLSGASVLTF. The CDR3 region has the DNA TGTGCTAGTGGTTTGGTCGCCGGGACAGGGCTCTCTGGGGCCAGCGTCCTGACTTTC.

This clonotype has just one count. The chain couples TRBV7-2 to TRBJ2-7; weak D call: TRBD2 (6 bases). This CDR3 has 16 residues. V lost 1 base and J lost 2, with 15 bases in between. Looked up from germline, CDR1 is SGHTA and CDR2 is FQGNSA. The CDR3 DNA reads as TGTGCCAGCAGCTTAGGGAGGGCAGGGATAACCTACGAGCAGTACTTC. Protein sequence: CASSLGRAGITYEQYF.

This chain links TRBV10-3 with TRBJ1-2; weak D call: TRBD1 (5 bases). The V end lost 2 bases, the J end lost 7 bases, and 8 bases lay between the germline ends. This CDR3 comprises 12 residues. Germline-derived CDR1 and CDR2 are ENHRY and SYGVKD. This CDR3 reads CAISEGASGYTF. In nucleotides, the CDR3 is TGTGCCATCAGTGAGGGGGCCAGTGGCTACACCTTC.

The gene calls are TRBV11-2 and TRBJ2-6; no definite D call. From germline, CDR1 is SGHAT and CDR2 FQNNGV. Trimming took off 1 base at V and 0 bases at J, with 10 bases between the two ends. CDR3 size: 17 residues. The CDR3, as DNA: TGTGCCAGCAGCTTAGGGCTGACGGACTCTGGGGCCAACGTCCTGACTTTC. Its protein is CASSLGLTDSGANVLTF.

There are a few counts of this clonotype. The chain joins TRBV6-1 to TRBJ1-1, with D hard to call. There are 15 residues in the CDR3. V lost 6 bases to trimming and J lost 3 bases, with 17 bases between them. Germline values: CDR1 MNHNS, CDR2 SASEGT. CDR3 region: CASSEWTSWDTEAFF. The CDR3 bases are TGTGCCAGCAGCGAGTGGACGTCCTGGGACACTGAAGCTTTCTTT.

The V and J genes are TRBV27 and TRBJ2-1, with unresolved D. V lost 2 bases to trimming and J lost 10 bases, with 9 bases between them. Germline CDR1 reads MNHEY; CDR2 reads SMNVEV (reference sequence). The CDR3 loop spans 12 amino acids. The CDR3 spells CASSLNRREQFF. The CDR3, as DNA: TGTGCCAGCAGTTTAAATCGTAGAGAGCAGTTCTTC.

V usage is TRBV20-1 and J usage is TRBJ2-7; 13 bases map to TRBD2. The V and J ends lost 3 bases and 5 bases, in that order; junction bases with no gene match: 4. CDR3 length: 14 residues. Germline assignment: CDR1 DFQATT and CDR2 SNEGSKA (reference sequence). This CDR3 reads CSASHGLAGDEQYF. The CDR3 DNA follows: TGCAGTGCTAGTCACGGACTAGCGGGAGACGAGCAGTACTTC.

A few counts support this clonotype. The chain joins TRBV6-1 to TRBJ2-7, with 7 bases lining up with TRBD1. V gave up 6 bases and J gave up 5 bases; unmatched junction bases: 13. CDR3 length: 15 amino acids. In germline, CDR1 is MNHNS, CDR2 SASEGT. The CDR3 DNA sequence: TGTGCCAGCAGCGCCCTTATTCACCAGGGGGACGAGCAGTACTTC. Its translation: CASSALIHQGDEQYF.

About this clonotype itself: A much bigger clone sits one base away, suggesting this may be a read error. The chain recombines TRBV11-2 with TRBJ2-7, with 9 bases identical to TRBD2. Per the germline V gene, CDR1 is SGHAT and CDR2 is FQNNGV. The CDR3 sequence is 15 residues long. V was pared by 1 base and J by 3 bases, with 4 bases of the junction left unmatched. CDR3 region: CASSLGASGIYEQYF. The CDR3 DNA reads as TGTGCCAGCAGCTTAGGAGCTAGCGGGATCTACGAGCAGTACTTC.

This clonotype has only a few counts. V usage is TRBV29-1 and J usage is TRBJ1-2; 9 bases match TRBD1. Germline CDR1 and CDR2: SQVTM and ANQGSEA. With V trimmed by 5 bases and J by 3 bases, 10 bases remained unmatched. The CDR3 contains 15 residues. The CDR3, as DNA: TGCAGCGTTAGGGACAGGGTGGCGTCGGACTATGGCTACACCTTC. Its translation is CSVRDRVASDYGYTF.

This clonotype was counted a few times. The rearrangement joins TRBV19 to TRBJ1-1; D is unclear. Germline V gene sequence: CDR1 LNHDA, CDR2 SQIVND (reference sequence). V lost 2 bases to trimming and J lost 4 bases, with 8 bases between them. The CDR3 contains 13 residues. The CDR3 spells CASSISSGTEAFF. In nucleotides, the CDR3 is TGTGCCAGTAGTATAAGCAGCGGCACTGAAGCTTTCTTT. Drawing the rest from reference TRBV19 and TRBJ1-1, the complete variable domain is DGGITQSPKYLFRKEGQNVTLSCEQNLNHDAMYWYRQDPGQGLRLIYYSQIVNDFQKGDIAEGYSVSREKKESFPLTVTSAQKNPTAFYLCASSISSGTEAFFGQGTRLTVV.

CDR3 in DNA: TGCGCCAGCAGCTTGGTGGGACAACTGGGCGAAGCTTTCTTT. The encoded protein is CASSLVGQLGEAFF. V is TRBV5-1 and J is TRBJ1-1, with a possible D match to TRBD1 (6 bases). CDR1 is SGHRS, CDR2 YFSETQ, per germline. V lost 0 bases to trimming and J lost 8 bases, with 14 bases between them. This CDR3 is built from 14 residues.

A few counts support this clonotype. The CDR3 DNA follows: TGTGCCAGCAGAGCGGGGACTGCCTACTACGAGCAGTACTTC. Protein: CASRAGTAYYEQYF. The chain is built from TRBV12-3 or TRBV12-4 and TRBJ2-7; 7 bases fit TRBD2. This CDR3 region has 14 residues. V shed 6 bases and J 3 bases; nucleotides not matched to a gene: 8.

This clonotype has a single count. The genes are TRBV7-9 and TRBJ2-7; D perhaps matches TRBD1 (6 bases). V was shortened by 5 bases and J by 6 bases, with 20 bases between the two germline ends. The CDR3 consists of 15 residues. The germline V gene has CDR1 SEHNR and CDR2 FQNEAQ (reference sequence). The CDR3 loop reads CASSPVGTNIAEQYF. CDR3 bases: TGTGCCAGCAGCCCCGTCGGGACAAACATAGCCGAGCAGTACTTC.

DNA for the CDR3: TGTGCCAGCAGCCCATCAGGGGGTTTCGAGCAGTACTTC. This codes for CASSPSGGFEQYF. This chain connects TRBV13 to TRBJ2-7, with 7 bases matching TRBD1. Trimming removed 5 bases from V and 6 bases from J; junction bases left unmatched: 7. There are 13 residues in the CDR3. Germline lookup yields CDR1 PRHDT and CDR2 FYEKMQ (reference sequence).

This clonotype was observed a few times. The rearrangement links TRBV13 to TRBJ1-2, with a possible D match to TRBD1 (6 bases). Germline V gene data show CDR1 as PRHDT and CDR2 as FYEKMQ (reference sequence). V was clipped by 1 base and J by 6 bases, with 15 bases between them. CDR3 length: 15 amino acids. In nucleotides, the CDR3 is TGTGCCAGCAGCTTAGAGGGGGGGGCTCGACATGGCTACACCTTC. It specifies CASSLEGGARHGYTF.

This rearrangement joins TRBV19 to TRBJ1-5, with D unresolved. CDR1 is LNHDA, CDR2 SQIVND, per germline (reference sequence). The length of the CDR3 is 13 residues. V was cut by 4 bases and J by 4 bases, with 8 bases left in between. The CDR3 here is CASSTYMNQPQHF. CDR3 DNA: TGTGCCAGTAGTACCTACATGAATCAGCCCCAGCATTTT.

Points on this clonotype: A read error may explain this, as a much larger clone is one base away. This sequence joins TRBV2 and TRBJ1-4; perhaps TRBD1 as D (5 bases). Looked up from germline, CDR1 is SNHLY and CDR2 is FYNNEI. The CDR3 spans 15 residues. The chain's CDR3 is CASREPGRSNEKPFF. Here the CDR3 DNA reads TGTGCCAGCAGAGAACCAGGGAGGTCTAATGAAAAACCGTTTTTT. The variable domain in full, with the rest retrieved from reference TRBV2 and TRBJ1-4, is EPEVTQTPSHQVTQMGQEVILRCVPISNHLYFYWYRQILGQKVEFLVSFYNNEISEKSEIFDDQFSVERPDGSNFTLKIRSTKLEDSAMYFCASREPGRSNEKPFFGSGTQLSVL.